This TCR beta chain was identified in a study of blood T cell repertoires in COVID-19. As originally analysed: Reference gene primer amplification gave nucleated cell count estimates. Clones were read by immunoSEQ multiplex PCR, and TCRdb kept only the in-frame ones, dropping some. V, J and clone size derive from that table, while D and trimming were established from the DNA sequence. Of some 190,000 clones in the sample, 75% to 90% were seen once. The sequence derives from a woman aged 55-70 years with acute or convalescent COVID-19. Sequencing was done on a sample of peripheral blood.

The CDR3 DNA is TGTGCCAGCTCCGACAGGGCCACACCCTCGGGTGGCTACACCTTC. Amino acids: CASSDRATPSGGYTF. The rearrangement uses TRBV19 and TRBJ1-2; 7 bases fit TRBD1. After removal of 9 bases from V and 7 bases from J, the junction contained 17 bases not matched to a gene. From germline, CDR1 is LNHDA and CDR2 SQIVND (reference sequence). CDR3 length equals 15 residues.